These T cell receptor beta chains were read from a single sample in a study of T-cell reconstitution after alpha-beta-depleted transplantation in children. TCRdb called the PCR reads again in MiXCR, with one record for every CDR3 protein. The sample lists a few hundred thousand distinct CDR3 sequences; roughly 25% were seen once. Material: PBMCs, mostly from graft donor cells, obtained 360 days after TCRalphabeta/CD19-depleted stem cell transplant. The receptor source for this set is a female patient aged 2-9 years who had a stem cell transplant for congenital amegakaryocytic thrombocytopenia, so the T cells may come from the graft donor. CDR3s include the opening cysteine and the closing phenylalanine or tryptophan. The order of the fields is J gene, V gene, CDR3 length, clone size, D gene, CDR3 protein, CDR3 DNA. A D gene is named only where the DNA matches it firmly. Only part of the rows carry a size: once, few, many, or a class if the clone is expanded.

>TRBJ1-2|TRBV29-1|12|few|NA
CSVAQGRYGYTF
TGCAGCGTTGCTCAGGGGAGATATGGCTACACCTTC
>TRBJ1-1|TRBV5-1|15|NA|TRBD1
CASSTNRGGETEAFF
TGCGCCAGCAGCACGAACAGGGGTGGAGAAACTGAAGCTTTCTTT
>TRBJ2-7|TRBV4-1|17|NA|NA
CASSQGPDGIRNYERYF
TGCGCCAGCAGCCAAGGCCCAGACGGAATTAGAAACTACGAGCGGTACTTC
>TRBJ2-2|TRBV7-3|16|many|TRBD2
CASSITSGANTGELFF
TGTGCCAGCAGCATCACTAGCGGCGCGAACACCGGGGAGCTGTTTTTT
>TRBJ2-3|TRBV4-2|17|NA|TRBD2
CASSPTLGLARADTQYF
TGTGCCAGCAGCCCCACCCTGGGACTAGCGCGGGCAGATACGCAGTATTTT
>TRBJ1-2|TRBV20-1|15|few|NA
CSARDPAEANYGYTF
TGCAGTGCTAGAGATCCGGCTGAAGCTAACTATGGCTACACCTTC
>TRBJ2-3|TRBV9|17|NA|TRBD2
CASSTGTSGVITDTQYF
TGTGCCAGCAGCACTGGGACTAGCGGGGTGATCACAGATACGCAGTATTTT
>TRBJ2-3|TRBV12-5|15|few|TRBD2
CASGFDSGGTDTQYF
TGTGCTAGTGGTTTTGATAGCGGGGGCACAGATACGCAGTATTTT
>TRBJ2-7|TRBV12-3/TRBV12-4|14|few|TRBD1
CASSRDRALGEQYF
TGTGCCAGCAGCCGGGACAGGGCTTTGGGGGAGCAGTACTTC
>TRBJ1-6|TRBV15|13|many|NA
CATSRYHNSPLHF
TGTGCCACCAGCAGGTATCACAATTCACCCCTCCACTTT
>TRBJ2-5|TRBV24-1|15|few|TRBD1
CATSDADRAQETQYF
TGTGCCACCAGTGACGCCGACAGGGCCCAAGAGACCCAGTACTTC
>TRBJ2-3|TRBV4-2|16|few|TRBD2
CASSQALAGVLDTQYF
TGTGCCAGCAGCCAAGCACTAGCGGGGGTCTTAGATACGCAGTATTTT
>TRBJ2-1|TRBV3-1|14|NA|NA
CASSQISRDDRQFF
TGTGCCAGCAGCCAAATAAGCCGGGATGACAGGCAGTTCTTC
>TRBJ2-5|TRBV27|15|few|NA
CATHYLDWPKETQYF
TGTGCCACCCATTACCTTGATTGGCCTAAAGAGACCCAGTACTTC
>TRBJ2-7|TRBV20-1|13|NA|TRBD1
CSASGTGPYEQYF
TGCAGTGCTAGCGGGACAGGGCCCTACGAGCAGTACTTC
>TRBJ2-1|TRBV6-5|15|NA|NA
CASSYRGSVYNEQFF
TGTGCCAGCAGTTATCGTGGGAGTGTGTACAATGAGCAGTTCTTC
>TRBJ2-5|TRBV28|14|few|TRBD2
CASSVPSGQETQYF
TGTGCCAGCAGTGTCCCTAGCGGGCAAGAGACCCAGTACTTC
>TRBJ1-2|TRBV15|14|NA|TRBD1
CATSRVGQVYGYTF
TGTGCCACCAGCAGAGTTGGACAGGTTTATGGCTACACCTTC
>TRBJ2-3|TRBV5-1|16|NA|NA
CASSLAGRGSTDTQYF
TGCGCCAGCAGCTTGGCCGGCCGGGGGAGCACAGATACGCAGTATTTT
>TRBJ1-5|TRBV12-3/TRBV12-4|14|many|NA
CASSTGDSNQPQHF
TGTGCCAGCAGTACAGGAGATAGCAATCAGCCCCAGCATTTT
>TRBJ2-7|TRBV10-3|17|NA|NA
CAISSLSAGQGTYEQYF
TGTGCCATCAGTTCACTAAGCGCGGGACAAGGCACCTACGAGCAGTACTTC
>TRBJ2-6|TRBV12-3/TRBV12-4|16|NA|TRBD1
CASSTHRGTGANVLTF
TGTGCCAGCAGCACACACAGGGGGACTGGGGCCAACGTCCTGACTTTC
>TRBJ2-1|TRBV12-3/TRBV12-4|14|few|NA
CASSLWRSYNEQFF
TGTGCCAGCAGTTTATGGCGGTCCTACAATGAGCAGTTCTTC
>TRBJ2-7|TRBV4-1|16|few|NA
CASSQVSGNGAYEQYF
TGCGCCAGCAGCCAAGTATCAGGAAATGGGGCCTACGAGCAGTACTTC
>TRBJ1-6|TRBV20-1|13|NA|NA
CSATPLVNSPLHF
TGCAGTGCCACCCCATTGGTTAATTCACCCCTCCACTTT
>TRBJ2-7|TRBV5-1|14|few|NA
CASSLGETAYEQYF
TGCGCCAGCAGCTTGGGGGAGACAGCCTACGAGCAGTACTTC
>TRBJ1-1|TRBV3-1|15|few|NA
CASSQYDGYGTEAFF
TGTGCCAGCAGCCAATATGACGGGTACGGCACTGAAGCTTTCTTT
>TRBJ2-7|TRBV6-5|12|NA|NA
CATGRGAYEQYF
TGTGCCACAGGCCGGGGAGCCTACGAGCAGTACTTC
>TRBJ1-1|TRBV6-6|13|few|NA
CASSRMTETEAFF
TGTGCCAGCAGCCGAATGACAGAAACTGAAGCTTTCTTT
>TRBJ2-5|TRBV7-9|12|NA|NA
CASSRAKETQYF
TGTGCCAGCAGCCGAGCTAAAGAGACCCAGTACTTC
>TRBJ2-7|TRBV28|19|few|NA
CASSLSLWLATPSSYEQYF
TGTGCCAGCAGTTTATCCTTGTGGCTAGCAACCCCTAGCTCCTACGAGCAGTACTTC
>TRBJ2-2|TRBV24-1|17|NA|TRBD2
CATRSSGGSHNTGELFF
TGTGCCACCAGAAGTTCTGGCGGGAGCCACAACACCGGGGAGCTGTTTTTT
>TRBJ2-7|TRBV4-1|14|few|TRBD2
CASSQENGRDEQYF
TGCGCCAGCAGCCAAGAAAACGGGAGGGACGAGCAGTACTTC
>TRBJ1-4|TRBV4-1|12|few|NA
CASSRVREKLFF
TGCGCCAGCAGTCGAGTAAGAGAAAAACTGTTTTTT
>TRBJ2-7|TRBV5-1|12|many|NA
CASSLGTYEQYF
TGCGCCAGCAGCTTGGGAACCTACGAGCAGTACTTC
>TRBJ2-3|TRBV6-5|16|few|NA
CASSYSGTRFPDTQYF
TGTGCCAGCAGTTACTCAGGCACGCGATTTCCAGATACGCAGTATTTT
>TRBJ2-2|TRBV7-9|14|few|NA
CASSFSRNTGELFF
TGTGCCAGCAGCTTTAGCAGGAACACCGGGGAGCTGTTTTTT
>TRBJ1-4|TRBV20-1|13|many|NA
CSARGGPNEKLFF
TGCAGTGCTAGGGGGGGACCTAATGAAAAACTGTTTTTT
>TRBJ2-5|TRBV5-1|15|few|NA
CASSLAGTTRETQYF
TGCGCCAGCAGCTTGGCCGGGACCACAAGGGAGACCCAGTACTTC
>TRBJ2-5|TRBV12-3/TRBV12-4|14|few|NA
CASSPRFQQETQYF
TGTGCCAGCAGTCCTAGGTTCCAGCAAGAGACCCAGTACTTC
>TRBJ2-7|TRBV12-3/TRBV12-4|15|NA|TRBD2
CASSLYGLATYEQYF
TGTGCCAGCAGTTTATACGGACTAGCAACCTACGAGCAGTACTTC
>TRBJ1-4|TRBV11-2|15|few|TRBD1
CASSLGTGLYEKLFF
TGTGCCAGCAGCCTGGGGACAGGCCTTTACGAAAAACTGTTTTTT
>TRBJ2-1|TRBV7-2|14|few|NA
CASSSRWTYNEQFF
TGTGCCAGCAGCTCCAGATGGACGTACAATGAGCAGTTCTTC
>TRBJ2-2|TRBV24-1|15|few|NA
CATSDHDGGEGELFF
TGTGCCACCAGTGATCACGACGGAGGGGAAGGGGAGCTGTTTTTT
>TRBJ2-7|TRBV7-8|15|few|NA
CASSFTGTHSYEQYF
TGTGCCAGCAGCTTTACCGGGACCCACTCCTACGAGCAGTACTTC
>TRBJ2-3|TRBV6-4|18|few|NA
CASSPARESRPSTDTQYF
TGTGCCAGCAGCCCTGCCCGAGAGAGCCGACCTAGCACAGATACGCAGTATTTT
>TRBJ1-1|TRBV10-3|14|NA|NA
CAISEDRHNTEAFF
TGTGCCATCAGTGAAGACAGACACAACACTGAAGCTTTCTTT
>TRBJ2-3|TRBV3-1|16|once|TRBD1
CASSQRQGLLQDTQYF
TGTGCCAGCAGCCAAAGACAGGGGCTCCTCCAAGATACGCAGTATTTT
>TRBJ2-5|TRBV29-1|17|many|NA
CSVAGDFNHRRQETQYF
TGCAGCGTTGCGGGGGATTTCAACCATCGGCGACAAGAGACCCAGTACTTC
>TRBJ2-2|TRBV24-1|16|NA|NA
CATSDLDFPNTGELFF
TGTGCCACCAGTGATTTGGACTTCCCGAACACCGGGGAGCTGTTTTTT
>TRBJ2-5|TRBV29-1|17|many|NA
CSVEGGTAGKFQETQYF
TGCAGCGTTGAAGGGGGAACTGCTGGAAAGTTCCAAGAGACCCAGTACTTC
>TRBJ2-7|TRBV5-1|14|NA|NA
CASSAGQYPDEQYF
TGCGCCAGCAGCGCGGGACAGTACCCTGACGAGCAGTACTTC
>TRBJ1-2|TRBV5-1|15|few|TRBD1
CASSLADRGGHGYTF
TGCGCCAGCAGCTTGGCGGACAGGGGAGGTCATGGCTACACCTTC
>TRBJ2-7|TRBV13|15|NA|TRBD2
CASSKSGRGDYEQYF
TGTGCCAGCAGCAAAAGCGGGAGGGGAGACTACGAGCAGTACTTC
>TRBJ2-3|TRBV20-1|14|few|TRBD2
CSAGLAELTDTQYF
TGCAGTGCTGGACTAGCGGAACTTACAGATACGCAGTATTTT
>TRBJ1-1|TRBV7-9|15|NA|TRBD1
CASSSPSGTGDEAFF
TGTGCCAGCAGCTCACCGTCCGGGACAGGGGATGAAGCTTTCTTT
>TRBJ2-3|TRBV28|16|few|TRBD2
CASSLLAGGFTDTQYF
TGTGCCAGCAGTCTACTAGCGGGGGGATTCACAGATACGCAGTATTTT
>TRBJ2-3|TRBV30|13|NA|NA
CACAGTSTDTQYF
TGTGCCTGCGCGGGTACTAGCACAGATACGCAGTATTTT
>TRBJ1-3|TRBV20-1|13|few|NA
CSARRRGGNTIYF
TGCAGTGCCCGCCGCAGGGGAGGAAACACCATATATTTT